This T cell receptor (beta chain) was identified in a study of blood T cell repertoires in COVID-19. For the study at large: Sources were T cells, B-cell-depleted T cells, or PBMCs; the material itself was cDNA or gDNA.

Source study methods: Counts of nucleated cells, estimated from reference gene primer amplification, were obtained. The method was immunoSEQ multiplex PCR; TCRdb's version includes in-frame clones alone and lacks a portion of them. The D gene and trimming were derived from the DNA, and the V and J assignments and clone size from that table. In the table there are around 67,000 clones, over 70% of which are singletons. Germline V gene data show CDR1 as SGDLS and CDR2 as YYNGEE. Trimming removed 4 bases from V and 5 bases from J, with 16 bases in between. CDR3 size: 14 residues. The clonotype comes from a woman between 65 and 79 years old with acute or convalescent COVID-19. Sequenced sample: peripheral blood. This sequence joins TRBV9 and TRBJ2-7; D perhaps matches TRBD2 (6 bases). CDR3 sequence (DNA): TGTGCCAGCAGCTACGGAGGGGCCATCGACGAGCAGTACTTC. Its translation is CASSYGGAIDEQYF.